This TCR beta chain stems from a study of T cells in Graves' hyperthyroidism and ophthalmopathy. Study-level findings and limits: Median prediction lead before ophthalmopathy onset was about 6.5 months with the model. Expanded thyroid clonotypes (above 0.001) were mostly also found in blood.

Together with thyroid ultrasound, orbital computed tomography, serum thyroxine and TRAb, clinical symptoms were used for diagnoses. It was approximately 9.4 ml of fresh peripheral blood that supplied the PBMCs. RNA transcripts gave rise to amplified TCR beta CDR3 regions. First-round RT-PCR of the TCR CDR3 relied on the HTBI primer set. From the multiplex PCR reads, TCRdb called clonotypes with MiXCR, one entry per CDR3 protein. There are around 690,000 distinct CDR3 sequences in the sample; 20% occur only once, and about 35% lies in the top ten. Points on this clonotype: Its antigen is not known.

V dropped 2 bases and J dropped 2; count of bases not matched to a gene: 6. This CDR3 is built from 15 residues. In germline, CDR1 is MNHEY, CDR2 SVGEGT. The rearrangement links TRBV6-2 or TRBV6-3 to TRBJ2-7, with 7 positions matching TRBD2. The TCR was taken from a young man with Graves' ophthalmopathy. Sequenced sample: blood. The CDR3 DNA reads as TGTGCCAGCAGTTACCGGCGGGAGTTCACCTACGAGCAGTACTTC. Residues: CASSYRREFTYEQYF.